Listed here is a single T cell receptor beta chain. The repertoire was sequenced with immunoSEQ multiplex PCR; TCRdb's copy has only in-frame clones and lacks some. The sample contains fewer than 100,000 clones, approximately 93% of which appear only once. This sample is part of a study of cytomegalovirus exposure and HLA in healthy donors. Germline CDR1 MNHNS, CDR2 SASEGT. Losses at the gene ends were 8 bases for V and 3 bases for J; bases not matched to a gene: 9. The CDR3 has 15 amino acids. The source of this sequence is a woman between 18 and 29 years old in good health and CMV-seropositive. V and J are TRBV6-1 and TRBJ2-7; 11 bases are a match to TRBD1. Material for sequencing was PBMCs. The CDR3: CASVMTGTGGYEQYF. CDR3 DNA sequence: TGTGCCAGCGTAATGACCGGGACAGGGGGCTACGAGCAGTACTTC.